This T cell receptor beta chain was found in a study of radiation and T cells in renal cell carcinoma. The study's findings and limits: Top tumor clonotypes rose in blood 2 weeks post-radiation, then contracted.

Indicated time point: blood 4 weeks post-SBRT, at nephrectomy. Stated treatment: 15 Gy SBRT to primary tumor, nephrectomy 4 weeks later. This clone was recorded a few times. Its cognate antigen is unknown. This table comes from immunoSEQ multiplex PCR, and its TCRdb copy is limited to in-frame clones, with some not included. The table shows more than 120,000 clones, with 86% occurring only once. Germline V gene data show CDR1 as MGHRA and CDR2 as YSYEKL. The ends lost 6 bases at V and 6 bases at J; junction bases unmatched: 15. The CDR3 contains 17 residues. This TCR was recovered from a woman between 45 and 60 years old with renal cell carcinoma. The V gene is TRBV4-1, the J gene TRBJ1-4, with TRBD1 identical over 8 bases. The sample here was blood, taken from a patient whose treatment included radiotherapy and nephrectomy. The CDR3 protein is CASSPTTRQGLDEKLFF. The CDR3 bases are TGCGCCAGCAGTCCGACCACAAGACAGGGGCTTGATGAAAAACTGTTTTTT.